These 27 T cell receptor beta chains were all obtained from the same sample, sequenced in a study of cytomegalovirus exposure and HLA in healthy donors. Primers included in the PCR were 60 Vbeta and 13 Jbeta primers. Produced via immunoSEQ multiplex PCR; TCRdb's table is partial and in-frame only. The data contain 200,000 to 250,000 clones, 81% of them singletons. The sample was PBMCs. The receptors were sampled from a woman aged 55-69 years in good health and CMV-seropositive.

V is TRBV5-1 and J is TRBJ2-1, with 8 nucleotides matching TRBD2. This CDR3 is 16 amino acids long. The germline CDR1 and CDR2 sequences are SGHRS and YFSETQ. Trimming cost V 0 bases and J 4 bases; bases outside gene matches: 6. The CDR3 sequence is CASSLGTGRGYNEQFF. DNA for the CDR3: TGCGCCAGCAGCTTGGGTACCGGGAGGGGGTACAATGAGCAGTTCTTC.

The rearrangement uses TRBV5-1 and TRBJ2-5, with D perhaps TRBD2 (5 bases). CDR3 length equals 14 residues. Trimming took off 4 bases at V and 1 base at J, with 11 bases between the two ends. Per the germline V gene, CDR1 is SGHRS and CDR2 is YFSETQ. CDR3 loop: CASSPPAGQETQYF. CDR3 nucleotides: TGCGCCAGCAGCCCTCCGGCGGGCCAAGAGACCCAGTACTTC.

The CDR3 nucleotides read TGTGCCACCAAGGGACTAGCTCCCTACAATGAGCAGTTCTTC. Residues: CATKGLAPYNEQFF. V usage is TRBV28 and J usage is TRBJ2-1; the match to TRBD2 covers 9 bases. The CDR3 extends over 14 amino acids. V was clipped by 10 bases and J by 2 bases; unmatched bases: 6. The germline CDR1 and CDR2 sequences are MDHEN and SYDVKM.

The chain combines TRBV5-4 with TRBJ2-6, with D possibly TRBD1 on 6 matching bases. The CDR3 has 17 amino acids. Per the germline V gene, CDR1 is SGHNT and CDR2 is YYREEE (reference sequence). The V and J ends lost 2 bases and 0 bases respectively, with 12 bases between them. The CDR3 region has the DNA TGTGCCAGCAGCTTAGGGGGTGGGGGCTCTGGGGCCAACGTCCTGACTTTC. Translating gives CASSLGGGGSGANVLTF.

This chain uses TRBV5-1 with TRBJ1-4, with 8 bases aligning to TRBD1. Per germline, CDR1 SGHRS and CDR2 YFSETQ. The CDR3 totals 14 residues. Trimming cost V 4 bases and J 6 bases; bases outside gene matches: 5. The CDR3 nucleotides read TGCGCCAGCAGCGCACAGGGGGGTGATGAAAAACTGTTTTTT. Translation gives CASSAQGGDEKLFF.

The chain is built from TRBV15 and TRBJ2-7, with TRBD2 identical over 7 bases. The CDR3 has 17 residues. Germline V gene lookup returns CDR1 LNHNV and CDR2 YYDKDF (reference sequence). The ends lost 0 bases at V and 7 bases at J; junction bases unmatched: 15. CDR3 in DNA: TGTGCCACCAGCAGAGATCCGGGAGGTCTCGCGAACCGAGAGCAGTACTTC. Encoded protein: CATSRDPGGLANREQYF.

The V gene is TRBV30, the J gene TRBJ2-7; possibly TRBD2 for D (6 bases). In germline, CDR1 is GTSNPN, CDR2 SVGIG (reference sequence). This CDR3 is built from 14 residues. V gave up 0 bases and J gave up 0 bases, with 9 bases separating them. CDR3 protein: CAWSVRRDSYEQYF. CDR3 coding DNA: TGTGCCTGGAGTGTGAGGCGGGACTCCTACGAGCAGTACTTC.

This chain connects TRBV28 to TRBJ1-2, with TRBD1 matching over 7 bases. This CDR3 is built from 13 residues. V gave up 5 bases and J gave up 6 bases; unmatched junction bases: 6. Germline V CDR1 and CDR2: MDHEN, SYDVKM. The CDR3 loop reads CASSRQGLDGYTF. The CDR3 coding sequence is TGTGCCAGCAGTCGACAGGGTTTGGATGGCTACACCTTC.

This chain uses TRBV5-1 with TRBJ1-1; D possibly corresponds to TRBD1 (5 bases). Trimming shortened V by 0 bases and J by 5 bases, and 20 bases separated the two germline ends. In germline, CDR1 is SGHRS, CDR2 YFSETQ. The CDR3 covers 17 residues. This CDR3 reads CASSLGAAGRQGTEAFF. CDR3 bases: TGCGCCAGCAGCTTGGGAGCGGCAGGGAGGCAAGGAACTGAAGCTTTCTTT. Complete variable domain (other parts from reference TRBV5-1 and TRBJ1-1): KAGVTQTPRYLIKTRGQQVTLSCSPISGHRSVSWYQQTPGQGLQFLFEYFSETQRNKGNFPGRFSGRQFSNSRSEMNVSTLELGDSALYLCASSLGAAGRQGTEAFFGQGTRLTVV.

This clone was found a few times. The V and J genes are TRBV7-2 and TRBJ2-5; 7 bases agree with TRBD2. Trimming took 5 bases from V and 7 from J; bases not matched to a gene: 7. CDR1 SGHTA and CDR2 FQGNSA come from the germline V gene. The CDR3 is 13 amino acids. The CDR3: CASSPYGGLTQYF. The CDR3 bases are TGTGCCAGCAGCCCATACGGGGGGTTGACCCAGTACTTC.

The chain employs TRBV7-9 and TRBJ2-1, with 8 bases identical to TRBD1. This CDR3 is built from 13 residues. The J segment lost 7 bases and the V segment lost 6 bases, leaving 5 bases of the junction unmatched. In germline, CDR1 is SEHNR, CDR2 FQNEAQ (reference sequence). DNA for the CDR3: TGTGCCAGCAGTCAGGGGGCAGGGAATGAGCAGTTCTTC. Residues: CASSQGAGNEQFF.

CDR3 in amino acids: CASSLGSGGHTGELFF. CDR3 DNA: TGCGCCAGCAGCTTGGGGTCAGGGGGCCACACCGGGGAGCTGTTTTTT. This rearrangement joins TRBV5-1 to TRBJ2-2; TRBD1 matches at 8 bases. Germline values: CDR1 SGHRS, CDR2 YFSETQ. The CDR3 is made up of 16 amino acids. The ends lost 0 bases at V and 3 bases at J; junction bases unmatched: 4. Full variable domain (remainder filled in from reference TRBV5-1 and TRBJ2-2): KAGVTQTPRYLIKTRGQQVTLSCSPISGHRSVSWYQQTPGQGLQFLFEYFSETQRNKGNFPGRFSGRQFSNSRSEMNVSTLELGDSALYLCASSLGSGGHTGELFFGEGSRLTVL.

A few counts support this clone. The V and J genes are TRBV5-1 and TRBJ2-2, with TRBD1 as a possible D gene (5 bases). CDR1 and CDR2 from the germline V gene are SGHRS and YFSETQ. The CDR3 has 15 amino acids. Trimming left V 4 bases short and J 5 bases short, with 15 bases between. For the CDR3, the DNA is TGCGCCAGCAGCCTGAGTGTGAAGGGGACCGGGGAGCTGTTTTTT. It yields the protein CASSLSVKGTGELFF.

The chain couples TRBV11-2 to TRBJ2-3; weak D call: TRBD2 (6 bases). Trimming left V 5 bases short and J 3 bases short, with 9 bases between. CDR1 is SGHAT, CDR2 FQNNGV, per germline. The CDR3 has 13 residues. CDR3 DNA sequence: TGTGCCAGCAGCATTGGGAGGACAGATACGCAGTATTTT. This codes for CASSIGRTDTQYF.

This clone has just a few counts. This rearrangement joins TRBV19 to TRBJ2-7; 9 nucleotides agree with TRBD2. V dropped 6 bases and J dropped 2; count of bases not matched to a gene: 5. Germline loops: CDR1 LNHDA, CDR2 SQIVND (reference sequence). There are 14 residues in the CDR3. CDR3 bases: TGTGCCAGTAGCCACTCTAGCGGGACCTACGAGCAGTACTTC. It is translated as CASSHSSGTYEQYF.

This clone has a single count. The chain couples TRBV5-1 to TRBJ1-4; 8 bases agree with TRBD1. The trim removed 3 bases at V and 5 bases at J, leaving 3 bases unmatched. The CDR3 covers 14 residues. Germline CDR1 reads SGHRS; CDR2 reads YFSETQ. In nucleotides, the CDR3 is TGCGCCAGCAGCTATCAGGGGGCGAATGAAAAACTGTTTTTT. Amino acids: CASSYQGANEKLFF.

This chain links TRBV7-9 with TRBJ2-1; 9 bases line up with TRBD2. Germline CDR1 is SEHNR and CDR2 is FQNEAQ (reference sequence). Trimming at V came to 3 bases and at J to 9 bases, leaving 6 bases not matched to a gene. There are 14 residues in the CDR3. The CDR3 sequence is CASSFGREGAEQFF. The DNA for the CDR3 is TGTGCCAGCAGCTTTGGGCGGGAGGGGGCTGAGCAGTTCTTC.

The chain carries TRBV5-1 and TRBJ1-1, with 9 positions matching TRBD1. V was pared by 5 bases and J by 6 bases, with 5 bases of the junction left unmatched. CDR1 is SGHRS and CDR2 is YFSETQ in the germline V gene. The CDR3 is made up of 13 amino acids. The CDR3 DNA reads TGCGCCAGCAGACTTGACAGGGGGGCTGAAGCTTTCTTT. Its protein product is CASRLDRGAEAFF.

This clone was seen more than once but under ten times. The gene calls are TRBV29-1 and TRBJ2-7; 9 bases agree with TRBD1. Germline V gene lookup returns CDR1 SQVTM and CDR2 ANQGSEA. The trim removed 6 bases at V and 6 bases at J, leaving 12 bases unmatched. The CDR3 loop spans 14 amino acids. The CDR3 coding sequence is TGCAGCGTGGGGACAGGGAGCCTCCTACGCGAGCAGTACTTC. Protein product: CSVGTGSLLREQYF.

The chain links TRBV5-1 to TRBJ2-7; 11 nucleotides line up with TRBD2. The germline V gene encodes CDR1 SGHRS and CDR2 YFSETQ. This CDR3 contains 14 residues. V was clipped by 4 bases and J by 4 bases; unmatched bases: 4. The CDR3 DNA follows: TGCGCCAGCAGCACTAGCGGGAGTATATACGAGCAGTACTTC. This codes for CASSTSGSIYEQYF. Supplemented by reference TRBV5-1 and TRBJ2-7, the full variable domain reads KAGVTQTPRYLIKTRGQQVTLSCSPISGHRSVSWYQQTPGQGLQFLFEYFSETQRNKGNFPGRFSGRQFSNSRSEMNVSTLELGDSALYLCASSTSGSIYEQYFGPGTRLTVT.

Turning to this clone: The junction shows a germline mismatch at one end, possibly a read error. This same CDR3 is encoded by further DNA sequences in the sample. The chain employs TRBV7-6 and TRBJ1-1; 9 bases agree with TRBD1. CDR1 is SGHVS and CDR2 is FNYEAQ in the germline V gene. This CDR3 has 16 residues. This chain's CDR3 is CASMKQQPGQGPEAFF. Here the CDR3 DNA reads TGCGCCAGCATGAAGCAACAGCCGGGACAGGGACCTGAAGCTTTCTTT. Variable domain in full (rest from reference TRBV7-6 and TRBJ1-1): GAGVSQSPRYKVTKRGQDVALRCDPISGHVSLYWYRQALGQGPEFLTYFNYEAQQDKSGLPNDRFSAERPEGSISTLTIQRTEQRDSAMYRCASMKQQPGQGPEAFFGQGTRLTVV.

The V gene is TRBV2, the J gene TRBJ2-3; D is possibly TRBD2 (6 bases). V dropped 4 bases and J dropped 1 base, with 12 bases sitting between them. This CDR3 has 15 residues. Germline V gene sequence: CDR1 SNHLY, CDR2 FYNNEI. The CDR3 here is CASSADWGGTDTQYF. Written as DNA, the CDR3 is TGTGCCAGCAGTGCTGACTGGGGGGGCACAGATACGCAGTATTTT.

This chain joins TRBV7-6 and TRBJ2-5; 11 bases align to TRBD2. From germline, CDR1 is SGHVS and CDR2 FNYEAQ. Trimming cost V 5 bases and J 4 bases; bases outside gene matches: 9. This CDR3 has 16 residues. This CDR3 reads CASSPNLAGGRETQYF. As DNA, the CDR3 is TGTGCCAGCAGCCCGAATCTAGCGGGAGGCAGAGAGACCCAGTACTTC.

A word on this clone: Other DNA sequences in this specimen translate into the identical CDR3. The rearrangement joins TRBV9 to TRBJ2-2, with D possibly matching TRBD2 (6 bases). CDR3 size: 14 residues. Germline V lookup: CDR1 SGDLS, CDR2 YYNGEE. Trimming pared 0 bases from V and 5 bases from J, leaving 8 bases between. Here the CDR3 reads CASSVAGVTGELFF. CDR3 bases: TGTGCCAGCAGCGTAGCGGGAGTTACCGGGGAGCTGTTTTTT.

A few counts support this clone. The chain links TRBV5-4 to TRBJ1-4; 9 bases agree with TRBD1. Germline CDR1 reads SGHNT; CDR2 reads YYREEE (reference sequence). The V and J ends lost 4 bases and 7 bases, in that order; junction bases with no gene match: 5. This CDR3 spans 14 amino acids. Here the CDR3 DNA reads TGTGCCAGCAGCAGGGACAGGGCGGGTGAAAAACTGTTTTTT. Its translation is CASSRDRAGEKLFF.

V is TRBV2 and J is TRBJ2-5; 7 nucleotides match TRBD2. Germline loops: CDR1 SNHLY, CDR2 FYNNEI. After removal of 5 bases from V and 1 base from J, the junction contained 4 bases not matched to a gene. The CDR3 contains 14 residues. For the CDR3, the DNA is TGTGCCAGCAGTCGGACTAGAGTCCAAGAGACCCAGTACTTC. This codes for CASSRTRVQETQYF.

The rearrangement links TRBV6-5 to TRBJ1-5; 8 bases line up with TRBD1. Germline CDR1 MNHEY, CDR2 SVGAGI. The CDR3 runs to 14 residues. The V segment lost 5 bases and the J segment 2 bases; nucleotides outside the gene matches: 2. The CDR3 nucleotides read TGTGCCAGCAGTGAGGACAGGGGCAATCAGCCCCAGCATTTT. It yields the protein CASSEDRGNQPQHF.